The 12 T cell receptor beta chains in this list originate from one sample, sequenced in a study of breast tumors, draining lymph nodes, adjacent tissues. The lymph nodes were axillary draining lymph nodes from breast cancer patients. Using its own MiXCR run on the multiplex PCR reads, TCRdb lists one record per CDR3 protein. The sample records about 270,000 distinct CDR3 sequences, around 31% being singletons. The sample consisted of axillary lymph node tissue. Every receptor here comes from a female donor with breast cancer. Some clones in this sample may be carry-over from other donors' samples.

About this clonotype itself: One base away lies a much larger clone, so this may be a sequencing read error. Because the CDR3 is missing its conserved closing phenylalanine or tryptophan, this is likely a read error. This chain connects TRBV2 to TRBJ2-7, with D perhaps TRBD1 (5 bases). This CDR3 has 11 amino acids. Trimming pared 6 bases from V and 7 bases from J, leaving 10 bases between. CDR1 and CDR2 from the germline V gene are SNHLY and FYNNEI. CDR3 sequence: CASSAQGEQYS. The DNA for the CDR3 is TGTGCCAGCAGCGCCCAGGGAGAGCAGTACTCC.

The J gene is TRBJ2-1, the V gene TRBV7-7; D remains unclear. Germline CDR1 is SSHAT and CDR2 is FNYEAQ (reference sequence). This CDR3 contains 13 residues. The CDR3 is CARDARKGLEQFF. DNA of the CDR3: TGTGCTAGAGATGCACGCAAGGGTCTTGAGCAGTTCTTC.

This clonotype was observed at least ten times. This sequence joins TRBV24-1 and TRBJ2-3; 12 bases align to TRBD2. The ends lost 4 bases at V and 4 bases at J; junction bases unmatched: 5. The CDR3 runs 16 residues. The germline V gene has CDR1 KGHDR and CDR2 SFDVKD. CDR3 sequence: CATSDQGLAGSDTQYF. The CDR3 DNA follows: TGTGCCACCAGTGACCAAGGACTAGCGGGATCAGATACGCAGTATTTT.

The gene calls are TRBV9 and TRBJ1-1; D is ambiguous. Germline loops: CDR1 SGDLS, CDR2 YYNGEE. CDR3 length: 15 amino acids. V dropped 0 bases and J dropped 6 bases, with 15 bases sitting between them. The CDR3 coding sequence is TGTGCCAGCAGCGTAGTCGCGGAGCCGCGGGCTGAAGCTTTCTTT. It yields the protein CASSVVAEPRAEAFF.

As for this clonotype: At one end, the junction sequence differs from germline, possibly due to a read error. The rearrangement uses TRBV19 and TRBJ1-5; perhaps TRBD1 as D (5 bases). The V gene's germline CDR1 is LNHDA and CDR2 SQIVND (reference sequence). The CDR3 runs 14 residues. The DNA for the CDR3 is TGTGCCAGTAATATAATGGGACTTAATCAGCCCCAGCATTTT. Translating it yields CASNIMGLNQPQHF.

The chain uses TRBV6-5 and TRBJ2-7; D possibly matches TRBD1 or TRBD2 (7 bases each). Germline V gene sequence: CDR1 MNHEY, CDR2 SVGAGI. With 5 bases removed from V and 5 bases from J, the gap between germline ends came to 19 bases. This CDR3 comprises 15 residues. The CDR3: CASSRQGGGVNEQYF. The CDR3 nucleotides read TGTGCCAGCAGTCGCCAGGGGGGGGGAGTGAACGAGCAGTACTTC.

Of note for this clonotype: The CDR3 does not close with the conserved phenylalanine or tryptophan, likely indicating a read error. The J gene is TRBJ2-1, the V gene TRBV20-1; D not resolved. The germline gives CDR1 DFQATT, CDR2 SNEGSKA (reference sequence). The CDR3 is 10 amino acids. The CDR3 here is CRASHMEQFS. The CDR3 coding sequence is TGCCGTGCTTCCCACATGGAGCAGTTCTCC.

The chain couples TRBV5-1 to TRBJ1-1, with 7 bases aligning to TRBD1. This CDR3 comprises 14 residues. The V gene's germline CDR1 is SGHRS and CDR2 YFSETQ. J gave up 0 bases and V 7 bases, and 6 bases lay outside the gene matches. The CDR3 region has the DNA TGCGCCAGCGGCCGACAGGGCATGAACACTGAAGCTTTCTTT. As protein: CASGRQGMNTEAFF.

This clonotype was detected many times. This chain uses TRBV6-6 with TRBJ1-2; 12 bases fit TRBD1. The CDR3 runs to 16 residues. The V segment lost 7 bases and the J segment 0 bases; nucleotides outside the gene matches: 6. CDR1 MNHNY and CDR2 SVGAGI come from the germline V gene (reference sequence). The CDR3 coding sequence is TGTGCCAGCACCCCGGGACAGGGGGCGTCTAACTATGGCTACACCTTC. Translated, it gives CASTPGQGASNYGYTF.

There are many counts of this clonotype. The DNA for the CDR3 is TGCGCCAGCAGCCTGGAATGGGGTGTCGAGCAGTACTTC. Translated, it gives CASSLEWGVEQYF. V is TRBV4-3 and J is TRBJ2-7; D gene uncertain. CDR3 length equals 13 residues. The germline V gene encodes CDR1 LGHNA and CDR2 YSLEER. Trimming took off 4 bases at V and 6 bases at J, with 13 bases between the two ends.

This clonotype appeared many times. This rearrangement joins TRBV20-1 to TRBJ1-5, with D perhaps TRBD1 (6 bases). CDR3 size: 16 residues. Germline V lookup: CDR1 DFQATT, CDR2 SNEGSKA (reference sequence). The V end lost 3 bases, the J end lost 4 bases, and 19 bases lay between the germline ends. The chain's CDR3 is CSASPISVQGNQPQHF. DNA of the CDR3: TGCAGTGCTAGCCCCATCTCTGTTCAGGGGAATCAGCCCCAGCATTTT.

The J gene is TRBJ2-1, the V gene TRBV11-2, with D tentatively TRBD1 or TRBD2 (6 bases each). The germline V gene encodes CDR1 SGHAT and CDR2 FQNNGV. The V and J ends lost 3 bases and 7 bases respectively, with 16 bases between them. The CDR3 length is 15 residues. The CDR3 sequence: CASSLDSLGTNEQFF. The CDR3 bases are TGTGCCAGCAGCTTGGACAGTTTAGGGACTAATGAGCAGTTCTTC.